These 25 T cell receptor beta chains were all obtained from the same sample, sequenced in a study of radiotherapy plus CTLA-4 blockade in lung cancer (dated by TCRdb to 2016 to 2018). Library method: the immunoSEQ multiplex PCR assay. TCRdb provides this immuneACCESS table in a form limited to in-frame rearrangements. Some clones are lacking; in checked studies, under half of them reflect an unresolved V gene, and why the rest are absent is not known. The sample yields about 95,000 clones; 83% were counted once. The ten largest make up 0.84% of the sample. The sample in question was peripheral blood, obtained from a patient treated with radiotherapy plus ipilimumab. The receptors were sampled from a human donor with non-small cell lung cancer who had stable disease on radiotherapy plus ipilimumab.

This clone was counted a single time. V and J are TRBV6-1 and TRBJ2-1, with a tentative D call TRBD2 (5 bases). The CDR3 sequence is 14 residues long. V was trimmed by 11 bases and J by 3 bases, leaving 17 bases between them. From germline, CDR1 is MNHNS and CDR2 SASEGT. The CDR3 DNA reads TGTGCCGCCCTGCGGGTAGTGGGCTACAATGAGCAGTTCTTC. It is translated as CAALRVVGYNEQFF.

This chain joins TRBV2 and TRBJ2-5, with no clear D. V was trimmed by 5 bases and J by 3 bases, leaving 10 bases between them. The CDR3 has 13 residues. Germline-derived CDR1 and CDR2 are SNHLY and FYNNEI. As DNA, the CDR3 is TGTGCCAGCAGTTGGAACGAAGAAGAGACCCAGTACTTC. It yields the protein CASSWNEEETQYF.

V gene TRBV7-3 combines with J gene TRBJ2-1; possibly TRBD2 for D (5 bases). CDR1 and CDR2 (germline): SGHTA, FQGTGA. The CDR3 spans 15 residues. V dropped 1 base and J dropped 2 bases, with 9 bases sitting between them. The CDR3 region has the DNA TGTGCCAGCAGCTTAAGTAGCGTTCCCTACAATGAGCAGTTCTTC. As protein: CASSLSSVPYNEQFF.

The chain recombines TRBV7-8 with TRBJ1-6; the D is unclear. The germline V gene has CDR1 SGHVS and CDR2 FQNEAQ. CDR3 length equals 14 residues. The ends were cut back, 5 bases at V and 2 bases at J, with 7 bases in the middle. CDR3: CASSPPPYNSPLHF. The CDR3 nucleotides are TGTGCCAGCAGCCCACCCCCCTATAATTCACCCCTCCACTTT.

V gene TRBV6-1 combines with J gene TRBJ2-7; D perhaps matches TRBD2 (6 bases). Germline lookup yields CDR1 MNHNS and CDR2 SASEGT. The CDR3 has 14 amino acids. Deletions cut 4 bases from V and 2 bases from J, with 12 bases between. CDR3 sequence: CASSGDGSPYEQYF. CDR3 nucleotides: TGTGCCAGCAGTGGAGACGGGAGTCCCTACGAGCAGTACTTC.

The chain recombines TRBV19 with TRBJ1-2; possible D gene TRBD1, 6 bases. Germline assignment: CDR1 LNHDA and CDR2 SQIVND (reference sequence). Trimming pared 6 bases from V and 8 bases from J, leaving 13 bases between. The CDR3 covers 12 residues. This chain's CDR3 is CASSQGLEGYTF. Here the CDR3 DNA reads TGTGCCAGTAGCCAGGGGTTGGAAGGCTACACCTTC.

The table lists this clone with a few counts. The chain uses TRBV28 and TRBJ2-7; D not certain. The germline gives CDR1 MDHEN, CDR2 SYDVKM. Trimming removed 3 bases at V and 1 base at J, with 4 bases between. The CDR3 covers 12 residues. The CDR3 DNA reads as TGTGCCAGCAGTTTGCAGTCCTACGAGCAGTACTTC. As protein: CASSLQSYEQYF.

This rearrangement joins TRBV11-2 to TRBJ2-7; 7 nucleotides align to TRBD1. Germline V CDR1 and CDR2: SGHAT, FQNNGV. With 1 base clipped from V and 5 bases from J, the junction kept 8 bases outside the gene matches. The CDR3 runs 15 residues. The CDR3 nucleotides are TGTGCCAGCAGCTTAGTGCAGGGGGATTATGACGAGCAGTACTTC. It yields the protein CASSLVQGDYDEQYF.

The CDR3 sequence is CASSALGQTYGYTF. The CDR3 nucleotides read TGTGCCAGTAGTGCCCTGGGACAGACCTATGGCTACACCTTC. The V call is TRBV19, the J call TRBJ1-2, with 7 nucleotides matching TRBD1. Trimming took 5 bases from V and 4 from J; bases not matched to a gene: 7. Germline V gives CDR1 LNHDA, CDR2 SQIVND (reference sequence). This CDR3 spans 14 amino acids.

The chain combines TRBV5-4 with TRBJ2-4; the D gene is possibly TRBD1 (5 bases). V lost 0 bases, J lost 0 bases, and 10 bases lay in between. Germline values: CDR1 SGHNT, CDR2 YYREEE (reference sequence). CDR3 length: 16 residues. The CDR3 DNA sequence: TGTGCCAGCAGCTTGGGACAGAGCTTAGCCAAAAACATTCAGTACTTC. Translation gives CASSLGQSLAKNIQYF.

The V call is TRBV6-1, the J call TRBJ2-2; D uncertain. The ends were cut back, 5 bases at V and 1 base at J, with 8 bases in the middle. CDR1 is MNHNS and CDR2 is SASEGT in the germline V gene. This CDR3 is built from 14 residues. This CDR3 reads CASSRTVNTGELFF. The DNA of the CDR3 is TGTGCCAGCAGTAGAACAGTGAACACCGGGGAGCTGTTTTTT.

The chain couples TRBV5-6 to TRBJ2-7; a possible D gene is TRBD1 (5 bases). Germline CDR1 SGHDT, CDR2 YYEEEE. The CDR3 spans 14 residues. The V end lost 3 bases, the J end lost 6 bases, and 16 bases lay between the germline ends. CDR3 DNA sequence: TGTGCCAGCAGCTCCCCGCCCAGGGTTCGCGAGCAGTACTTC. Translating gives CASSSPPRVREQYF.

The chain links TRBV19 to TRBJ2-3, with D perhaps matching TRBD1 (6 bases). The CDR3 spans 13 residues. In germline, CDR1 is LNHDA, CDR2 SQIVND (reference sequence). V was shortened by 8 bases and J by 3 bases, with 12 bases between the two germline ends. This CDR3 reads CASRTGWTDTQYF. For the CDR3, the DNA is TGTGCCAGTCGAACAGGGTGGACAGATACGCAGTATTTT.

The chain recombines TRBV2 with TRBJ2-3, with D unclear. V lost 8 bases, J lost 6 bases, and 12 bases lay in between. The CDR3 length is 12 residues. Germline V gives CDR1 SNHLY, CDR2 FYNNEI. The CDR3 reads CASGSGVDTQYF. The CDR3 DNA follows: TGTGCCAGCGGCTCAGGAGTGGATACGCAGTATTTT. The variable domain in full, with the rest retrieved from reference TRBV2 and TRBJ2-3, is EPEVTQTPSHQVTQMGQEVILRCVPISNHLYFYWYRQILGQKVEFLVSFYNNEISEKSEIFDDQFSVERPDGSNFTLKIRSTKLEDSAMYFCASGSGVDTQYFGPGTRLTVL.

This rearrangement joins TRBV5-1 to TRBJ2-1, with 8 bases lining up with TRBD2. Trimming cost V 0 bases and J 3 bases; bases outside gene matches: 2. The CDR3 is 15 amino acids. CDR1 is SGHRS and CDR2 is YFSETQ in the germline V gene. The CDR3 DNA reads TGCGCCAGCAGCTTGGCTGGGACTAGCTACAATGAGCAGTTCTTC. It yields the protein CASSLAGTSYNEQFF.

The chain is built from TRBV30 and TRBJ2-3; 8 bases line up with TRBD2. This CDR3 has 14 amino acids. V lost 3 bases and J lost 2; bases outside the gene matches: 4. Germline CDR1 and CDR2: GTSNPN and SVGIG (reference sequence). CDR3 coding DNA: TGTGCCTGGAGCATAGCGGGGACCACAGATACGCAGTATTTT. Translated, it gives CAWSIAGTTDTQYF.

This clone was counted only a few times. The rearrangement links TRBV19 to TRBJ2-5; tentatively, D is TRBD2 (6 bases). The V end lost 3 bases, the J end lost 4 bases, and 12 bases lay between the germline ends. Germline V gene sequence: CDR1 LNHDA, CDR2 SQIVND (reference sequence). The length of the CDR3 is 14 residues. CDR3 sequence reads: CASSINRGRETQYF. The CDR3 region has the DNA TGTGCCAGTAGTATTAATCGGGGGAGAGAGACCCAGTACTTC.

The CDR3 nucleotides read TGTGCCAGCAGTTCGCCCCGGACAGGCGGCGGCTACACCTTC. It codes for CASSSPRTGGGYTF. V gene TRBV28 combines with J gene TRBJ1-2, with 7 positions matching TRBD1. V trimming: 4 bases; J trimming: 8 bases; junction bases outside the gene matches: 10. The CDR3 is 14 amino acids. Germline CDR1 and CDR2: MDHEN and SYDVKM.

The rearrangement links TRBV27 to TRBJ2-2, with a possible D match to TRBD1 (6 bases). The CDR3 contains 15 residues. From germline, CDR1 is MNHEY and CDR2 SMNVEV (reference sequence). Trimming left V 6 bases short and J 6 bases short, with 17 bases between. The DNA for the CDR3 is TGTGCCAGCAGGGTACAGGGATCGGGCGCCGGGGAGCTGTTTTTT. Protein: CASRVQGSGAGELFF.

This chain uses TRBV2 with TRBJ2-5; 7 bases map to TRBD1. V lost 6 bases to trimming and J lost 5 bases; unmatched junction nucleotides: 6. The CDR3 covers 13 residues. Germline V lookup: CDR1 SNHLY, CDR2 FYNNEI. The CDR3 DNA is TGTGCCAGCAGGACAGGGTCGAGGGAGACCCAGTACTTC. It specifies CASRTGSRETQYF.

The table lists this clone with a count of one. V and J are TRBV15 and TRBJ1-5, with D tentatively TRBD1 (6 bases). Looked up from germline, CDR1 is LNHNV and CDR2 is YYDKDF (reference sequence). V was shortened by 2 bases and J by 11 bases, with 16 bases between the two germline ends. This CDR3 contains 14 residues. CDR3 sequence (DNA): TGTGCCACCAGCAGAAGGACAGTCGGTCGAGCCCAGCATTTT. This encodes CATSRRTVGRAQHF.

The chain links TRBV28 to TRBJ2-7; 7 bases line up with TRBD1. V shed 9 bases, J shed 2 bases, and the junction held 7 bases outside the gene matches. The germline CDR1 and CDR2 sequences are MDHEN and SYDVKM. The CDR3 is 13 residues long. The CDR3 spells CASIQGGTYEQYF. Written as DNA, the CDR3 is TGTGCCAGTATACAAGGGGGCACCTACGAGCAGTACTTC. Full variable domain (remainder filled in from reference TRBV28 and TRBJ2-7): DVKVTQSSRYLVKRTGEKVFLECVQDMDHENMFWYRQDPGLGLRLIYFSYDVKMKEKGDIPEGYSVSREKKERFSLILESASTNQTSMYLCASIQGGTYEQYFGPGTRLTVT.

This clone came up a few times. This chain links TRBV5-1 with TRBJ1-1, with 7 bases aligning to TRBD1. V shed 5 bases and J 1 base; nucleotides not matched to a gene: 11. Germline V gives CDR1 SGHRS, CDR2 YFSETQ. This CDR3 spans 16 amino acids. The CDR3: CASRSDRMGRNTEAFF. The DNA of the CDR3 is TGCGCCAGCAGATCGGACAGGATGGGGCGGAACACTGAAGCTTTCTTT. The variable domain in full, with the rest retrieved from reference TRBV5-1 and TRBJ1-1, is KAGVTQTPRYLIKTRGQQVTLSCSPISGHRSVSWYQQTPGQGLQFLFEYFSETQRNKGNFPGRFSGRQFSNSRSEMNVSTLELGDSALYLCASRSDRMGRNTEAFFGQGTRLTVV.

The chain combines TRBV27 with TRBJ1-5; 9 bases line up with TRBD1. After removal of 5 bases from V and 11 bases from J, the junction contained 7 bases not matched to a gene. Looked up from germline, CDR1 is MNHEY and CDR2 is SMNVEV (reference sequence). CDR3 length equals 13 residues. The CDR3 reads CASSGGQGWAQHF. The CDR3 region has the DNA TGTGCCAGCAGTGGGGGACAGGGTTGGGCCCAGCATTTT.

The genes are TRBV19 and TRBJ1-2, with TRBD1 identical over 8 bases. V shed 3 bases, J shed 4 bases, and the junction held 7 bases outside the gene matches. CDR1 is LNHDA and CDR2 is SQIVND in the germline V gene (reference sequence). The CDR3 consists of 15 residues. The CDR3 DNA sequence: TGTGCCAGTAGTATTGACAGGGGAAGCGGCTATGGCTACACCTTC. It translates to CASSIDRGSGYGYTF. Supplemented by reference TRBV19 and TRBJ1-2, the full variable domain reads DGGITQSPKYLFRKEGQNVTLSCEQNLNHDAMYWYRQDPGQGLRLIYYSQIVNDFQKGDIAEGYSVSREKKESFPLTVTSAQKNPTAFYLCASSIDRGSGYGYTFGSGTRLTVV.